Listed below are T cell receptor beta chains from one sample, sequenced in a study of blood T cells in healthy people across ages. TCRdb analysed the 5' RACE reads with MiXCR anew, one entry per CDR3 protein. The sample shows over a million distinct CDR3 sequences, 35% to 55% of them seen only once. The sequenced sample was blood. The source is a woman in her sixties or seventies in good health. CDR3s include the opening cysteine and the closing phenylalanine or tryptophan. Each record gives: V gene, clone size, D gene, J gene, CDR3 length, CDR3 protein, CDR3 DNA. A D gene is named only where the DNA matches it firmly. Rows give clone size only sometimes, using once, few, many, or a class for an expanded clone.

v_gene: TRBV5-1; abundance: NA; d_gene: TRBD1; j_gene: TRBJ1-2; len: 17; CDR3aa: CASSFIHRGPTNYGYTF; CDR3nt: TGCGCCAGCAGCTTTATTCACAGGGGGCCGACTAACTATGGCTACACCTTC
v_gene: TRBV5-1; abundance: few; d_gene: TRBD1; j_gene: TRBJ2-7; len: 15; CDR3aa: CASSLEGQGLGEQYF; CDR3nt: TGCGCCAGCAGCTTGGAGGGACAGGGGTTAGGCGAGCAGTACTTC
v_gene: TRBV11-2; abundance: NA; d_gene: TRBD2; j_gene: TRBJ2-1; len: 16; CDR3aa: CASRPVRTSGTGEQFF; CDR3nt: TGTGCCAGCAGACCGGTCCGGACTAGTGGGACGGGTGAGCAGTTCTTC
v_gene: TRBV24-1; abundance: few; d_gene: NA; j_gene: TRBJ2-1; len: 16; CDR3aa: CATSGSAQSSYNEQFF; CDR3nt: TGTGCCACCAGTGGCTCGGCGCAAAGCTCCTACAATGAGCAGTTCTTC
v_gene: TRBV27; abundance: few; d_gene: NA; j_gene: TRBJ2-3; len: 16; CDR3aa: CASSPYVAAPTDTQYF; CDR3nt: TGTGCCAGCAGCCCTTACGTAGCGGCGCCCACAGATACGCAGTATTTT
v_gene: TRBV14; abundance: few; d_gene: TRBD2; j_gene: TRBJ2-3; len: 17; CDR3aa: CASSQDLGLAVTDTQYF; CDR3nt: TGTGCCAGCAGCCAAGATCTCGGGCTAGCGGTCACAGATACGCAGTATTTT
v_gene: TRBV20-1; abundance: NA; d_gene: TRBD2; j_gene: TRBJ2-3; len: 20; CDR3aa: CSATRLDRDRTSGPTDTQYF; CDR3nt: TGCAGTGCTACTAGACTTGACAGGGATCGGACTAGCGGGCCCACAGATACGCAGTATTTT
v_gene: TRBV3-1; abundance: NA; d_gene: TRBD2; j_gene: TRBJ2-1; len: 17; CDR3aa: CASSQDWGLPSYNEQFF; CDR3nt: TGTGCCAGCAGCCAAGATTGGGGACTACCCTCCTACAATGAGCAGTTCTTC
v_gene: TRBV6-5; abundance: NA; d_gene: TRBD1; j_gene: TRBJ2-7; len: 15; CDR3aa: CASSTPGQGAYEQYF; CDR3nt: TGTGCCAGCAGTACCCCGGGACAGGGGGCCTACGAGCAGTACTTC
v_gene: TRBV9; abundance: few; d_gene: NA; j_gene: TRBJ1-2; len: 15; CDR3aa: CASSGRLTPAKGYTF; CDR3nt: TGTGCCAGCAGCGGCCGACTTACACCGGCAAAGGGCTACACCTTC
v_gene: TRBV5-1; abundance: NA; d_gene: NA; j_gene: TRBJ2-7; len: 15; CDR3aa: CASSLVTTSSYEQYF; CDR3nt: TGCGCCAGCAGCTTGGTCACTACCAGCTCCTACGAGCAGTACTTC
v_gene: TRBV27; abundance: few; d_gene: NA; j_gene: TRBJ2-3; len: 15; CDR3aa: CASSWSGARTDTQYF; CDR3nt: TGTGCCAGCAGTTGGTCGGGAGCCCGCACAGATACGCAGTATTTT
v_gene: TRBV11-2; abundance: NA; d_gene: NA; j_gene: TRBJ1-1; len: 14; CDR3aa: CASSPPSGRVEAFF; CDR3nt: TGTGCCAGCAGCCCCCCGTCGGGACGGGTTGAAGCTTTCTTT
v_gene: TRBV13; abundance: NA; d_gene: NA; j_gene: TRBJ1-2; len: 13; CDR3aa: CASSLGRRESYTF; CDR3nt: TGTGCCAGCAGCCTTGGACGGCGGGAGAGCTACACCTTC
v_gene: TRBV27; abundance: NA; d_gene: TRBD1; j_gene: TRBJ2-1; len: 14; CDR3aa: CASSIDRVGNEQFF; CDR3nt: TGTGCCAGCAGTATTGACAGGGTCGGGAATGAGCAGTTCTTC
v_gene: TRBV6-4; abundance: NA; d_gene: TRBD1; j_gene: TRBJ2-1; len: 13; CDR3aa: CASSRGQGVGQFF; CDR3nt: TGTGCCAGCAGTCGAGGACAGGGCGTTGGGCAGTTCTTC
v_gene: TRBV6-4; abundance: once; d_gene: NA; j_gene: TRBJ2-5; len: 13; CDR3aa: CASSELLGETQYF; CDR3nt: TGTGCCAGCAGCGAACTTCTGGGAGAGACCCAGTACTTC
v_gene: TRBV7-2; abundance: NA; d_gene: TRBD2; j_gene: TRBJ2-3; len: 16; CDR3aa: CASSLGREALTDTQYF; CDR3nt: TGTGCCAGCAGCTTAGGGCGGGAGGCCCTCACAGATACGCAGTATTTT
v_gene: TRBV4-2; abundance: few; d_gene: NA; j_gene: TRBJ2-2; len: 15; CDR3aa: CASSQDAPTGGELFF; CDR3nt: TGTGCCAGCAGCCAAGATGCCCCTACGGGCGGGGAGCTGTTTTTT
v_gene: TRBV7-3; abundance: NA; d_gene: NA; j_gene: TRBJ2-1; len: 14; CDR3aa: CASSKQGGYYEQFF; CDR3nt: TGTGCCAGCAGTAAACAAGGGGGGTACTATGAGCAGTTCTTC
v_gene: TRBV20-1; abundance: NA; d_gene: NA; j_gene: TRBJ2-7; len: 13; CDR3aa: CSARSPVGDEQYF; CDR3nt: TGCAGTGCTAGAAGTCCGGTTGGTGACGAGCAGTACTTC
v_gene: TRBV20-1; abundance: NA; d_gene: NA; j_gene: TRBJ1-2; len: 15; CDR3aa: CSARDPLTERYGYTF; CDR3nt: TGCAGTGCTAGGGACCCCCTAACAGAGAGATATGGCTACACCTTC
v_gene: TRBV7-9; abundance: NA; d_gene: TRBD1; j_gene: TRBJ1-1; len: 14; CDR3aa: CASSSGQGADKAFF; CDR3nt: TGTGCCAGCAGCTCCGGACAGGGGGCCGATAAAGCTTTCTTT
v_gene: TRBV27; abundance: NA; d_gene: NA; j_gene: TRBJ2-7; len: 13; CDR3aa: CASSLGGFDEQYF; CDR3nt: TGTGCCAGCAGTTTAGGAGGGTTCGACGAGCAGTACTTC
v_gene: TRBV10-3; abundance: NA; d_gene: TRBD2; j_gene: TRBJ2-7; len: 16; CDR3aa: CAISESLAGTPYEQYF; CDR3nt: TGTGCCATCAGTGAGTCCTTAGCGGGAACGCCCTACGAGCAGTACTTC
v_gene: TRBV9; abundance: few; d_gene: NA; j_gene: TRBJ2-3; len: 15; CDR3aa: CASTIGLHEGDTQYF; CDR3nt: TGTGCCAGCACCATTGGACTTCATGAGGGGGATACGCAGTATTTT
v_gene: TRBV20-1; abundance: NA; d_gene: TRBD2; j_gene: TRBJ2-3; len: 16; CDR3aa: CSARARGGKRTDTQYF; CDR3nt: TGCAGTGCTAGAGCCCGGGGGGGGAAACGCACAGATACGCAGTATTTT
v_gene: TRBV27; abundance: NA; d_gene: TRBD1; j_gene: TRBJ2-1; len: 15; CDR3aa: CASSSGTGDTNEQFF; CDR3nt: TGTGCCAGCAGTTCCGGGACAGGGGATACCAATGAGCAGTTCTTC
v_gene: TRBV29-1; abundance: NA; d_gene: NA; j_gene: TRBJ1-1; len: 12; CDR3aa: CSAGFSDTEAFF; CDR3nt: TGCAGCGCTGGTTTTTCGGACACTGAAGCTTTCTTT
v_gene: TRBV6-5; abundance: NA; d_gene: NA; j_gene: TRBJ2-7; len: 16; CDR3aa: CASSYVFPSSYNEQYF; CDR3nt: TGTGCCAGCAGTTACGTCTTCCCGAGCTCCTACAATGAGCAGTACTTC
v_gene: TRBV20-1; abundance: NA; d_gene: NA; j_gene: TRBJ2-1; len: 16; CDR3aa: CSASPITPNSYNEQFF; CDR3nt: TGCAGTGCTAGTCCCATAACGCCTAACTCCTACAATGAGCAGTTCTTC
v_gene: TRBV7-2; abundance: NA; d_gene: TRBD1; j_gene: TRBJ2-6; len: 16; CDR3aa: CASSRDSGSGANVLTF; CDR3nt: TGTGCCAGCAGCCGGGACAGCGGCTCTGGGGCCAACGTCCTGACTTTC
v_gene: TRBV6-5; abundance: NA; d_gene: NA; j_gene: TRBJ2-5; len: 13; CDR3aa: CASSYVAEETQYF; CDR3nt: TGTGCCAGCAGTTACGTGGCAGAAGAGACCCAGTACTTC
v_gene: TRBV6-2/TRBV6-3; abundance: NA; d_gene: NA; j_gene: TRBJ1-5; len: 17; CDR3aa: CASSGWQSRSSNQPQHF; CDR3nt: TGTGCCAGCTCCGGGTGGCAGAGCCGTTCTAGCAATCAGCCCCAGCATTTT
v_gene: TRBV6-1; abundance: NA; d_gene: NA; j_gene: TRBJ2-5; len: 14; CDR3aa: CASSEENWLETQYF; CDR3nt: TGTGCCAGCAGTGAAGAGAACTGGTTGGAGACCCAGTACTTC
v_gene: TRBV7-2; abundance: NA; d_gene: NA; j_gene: TRBJ1-5; len: 12; CDR3aa: CASGFGNQPQHF; CDR3nt: TGTGCCAGCGGGTTCGGCAATCAGCCCCAGCATTTT
v_gene: TRBV6-6; abundance: NA; d_gene: NA; j_gene: TRBJ2-1; len: 13; CDR3aa: CASSYERYNEQFF; CDR3nt: TGTGCCAGCAGTTACGAGCGCTACAATGAGCAGTTCTTC
v_gene: TRBV12-3/TRBV12-4; abundance: NA; d_gene: TRBD2; j_gene: TRBJ2-7; len: 15; CDR3aa: CASSKTSGEGYEQYF; CDR3nt: TGTGCCAGCAGCAAGACTAGCGGGGAAGGTTACGAGCAGTACTTC
v_gene: TRBV6-1; abundance: NA; d_gene: TRBD1; j_gene: TRBJ1-2; len: 14; CDR3aa: CASSIGQGNYGYTF; CDR3nt: TGTGCCAGCAGTATTGGACAGGGGAACTATGGCTACACCTTC
v_gene: TRBV20-1; abundance: NA; d_gene: TRBD2; j_gene: TRBJ2-3; len: 15; CDR3aa: CSAPPSGESTDTQYF; CDR3nt: TGCAGTGCCCCGCCTAGCGGGGAGAGCACAGATACGCAGTATTTT
v_gene: TRBV27; abundance: NA; d_gene: NA; j_gene: TRBJ2-3; len: 13; CDR3aa: CASSPTNTDTQYF; CDR3nt: TGTGCCAGCAGTCCCACCAACACAGATACGCAGTATTTT
v_gene: TRBV29-1; abundance: many; d_gene: TRBD2; j_gene: TRBJ2-3; len: 16; CDR3aa: CSVGLAGGWSTDTQYF; CDR3nt: TGCAGCGTCGGACTAGCGGGGGGATGGAGCACAGATACGCAGTATTTT